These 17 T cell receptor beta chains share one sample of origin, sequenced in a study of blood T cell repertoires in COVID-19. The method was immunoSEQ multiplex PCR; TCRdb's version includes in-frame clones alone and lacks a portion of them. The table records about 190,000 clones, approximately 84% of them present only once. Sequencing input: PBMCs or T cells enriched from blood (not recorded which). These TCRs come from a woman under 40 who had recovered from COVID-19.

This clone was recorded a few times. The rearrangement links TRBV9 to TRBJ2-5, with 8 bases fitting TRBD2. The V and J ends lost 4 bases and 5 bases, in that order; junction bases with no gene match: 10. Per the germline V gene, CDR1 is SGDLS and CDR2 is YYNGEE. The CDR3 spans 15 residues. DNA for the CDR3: TGTGCCAGCAGCCCACCGGGACTAGATCGGGAGACCCAGTACTTC. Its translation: CASSPPGLDRETQYF.

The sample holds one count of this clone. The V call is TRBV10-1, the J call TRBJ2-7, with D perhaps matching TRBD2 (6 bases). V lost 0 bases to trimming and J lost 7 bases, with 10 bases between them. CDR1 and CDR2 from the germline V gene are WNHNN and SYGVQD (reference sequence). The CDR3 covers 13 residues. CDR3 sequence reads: CASSESAAGEQYF. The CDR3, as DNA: TGCGCCAGCAGTGAGTCGGCAGCGGGTGAGCAGTACTTC.

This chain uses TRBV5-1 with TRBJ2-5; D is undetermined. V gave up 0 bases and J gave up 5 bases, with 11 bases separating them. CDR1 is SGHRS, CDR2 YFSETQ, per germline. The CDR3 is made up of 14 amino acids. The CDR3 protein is CASSLEVAGETQYF. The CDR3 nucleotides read TGCGCCAGCAGCTTGGAGGTAGCCGGGGAGACCCAGTACTTC.

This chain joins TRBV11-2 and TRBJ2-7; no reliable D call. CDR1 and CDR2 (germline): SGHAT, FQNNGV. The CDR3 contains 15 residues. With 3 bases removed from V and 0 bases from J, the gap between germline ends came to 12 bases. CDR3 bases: TGTGCCAGCAGCTTCGAGACAAGGCCCTCCTACGAGCAGTACTTC. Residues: CASSFETRPSYEQYF.

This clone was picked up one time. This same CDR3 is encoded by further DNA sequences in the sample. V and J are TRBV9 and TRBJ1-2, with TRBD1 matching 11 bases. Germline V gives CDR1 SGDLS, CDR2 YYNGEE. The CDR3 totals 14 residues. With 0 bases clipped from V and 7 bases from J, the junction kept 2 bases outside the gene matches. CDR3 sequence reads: CASSVGDRGSGYTF. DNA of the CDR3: TGTGCCAGCAGCGTAGGGGACAGGGGGTCTGGCTACACCTTC.

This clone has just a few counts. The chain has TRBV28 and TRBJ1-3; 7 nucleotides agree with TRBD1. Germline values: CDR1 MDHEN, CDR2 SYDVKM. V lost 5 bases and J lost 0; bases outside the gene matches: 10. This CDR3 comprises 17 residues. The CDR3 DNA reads TGTGCCAGCAGTACCCCGACAGGGCCCCTCTCTGGAAACACCATATATTTT. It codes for CASSTPTGPLSGNTIYF.

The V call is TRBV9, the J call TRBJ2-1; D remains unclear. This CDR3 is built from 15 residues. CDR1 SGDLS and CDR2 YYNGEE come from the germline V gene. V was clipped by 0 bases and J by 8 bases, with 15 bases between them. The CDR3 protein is CASSVVETNMDEQFF. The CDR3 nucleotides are TGTGCCAGCAGCGTAGTTGAAACTAACATGGATGAGCAGTTCTTC.

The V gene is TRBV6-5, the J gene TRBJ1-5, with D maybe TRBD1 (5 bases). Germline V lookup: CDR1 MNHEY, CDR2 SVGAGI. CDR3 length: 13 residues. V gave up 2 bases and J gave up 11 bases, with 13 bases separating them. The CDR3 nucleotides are TGTGCCAGCAGTTACAACTTCCGGGACTCCCAGCATTTT. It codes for CASSYNFRDSQHF.

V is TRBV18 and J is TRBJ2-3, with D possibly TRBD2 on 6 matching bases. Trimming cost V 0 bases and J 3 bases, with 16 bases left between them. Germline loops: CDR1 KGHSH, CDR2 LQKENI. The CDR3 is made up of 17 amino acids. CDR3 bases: TGTGCCAGCTCACCACCGGGGGGTTTGGGCCGGACAGATACGCAGTATTTT. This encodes CASSPPGGLGRTDTQYF.

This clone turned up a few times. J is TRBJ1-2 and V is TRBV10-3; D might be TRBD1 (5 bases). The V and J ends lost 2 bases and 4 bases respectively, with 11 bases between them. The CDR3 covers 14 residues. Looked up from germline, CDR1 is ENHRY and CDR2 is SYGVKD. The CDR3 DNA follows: TGTGCCATCAGTGAGGGGGGGAGTAGCTATGGCTACACCTTC. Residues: CAISEGGSSYGYTF.

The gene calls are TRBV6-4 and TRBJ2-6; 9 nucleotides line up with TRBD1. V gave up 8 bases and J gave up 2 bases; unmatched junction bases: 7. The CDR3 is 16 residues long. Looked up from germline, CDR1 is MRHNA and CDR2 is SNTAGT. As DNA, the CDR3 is TGTGCCAGCGCCTCTACAGGGGGCGCTGGGGCCAACGTCCTGACTTTC. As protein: CASASTGGAGANVLTF.

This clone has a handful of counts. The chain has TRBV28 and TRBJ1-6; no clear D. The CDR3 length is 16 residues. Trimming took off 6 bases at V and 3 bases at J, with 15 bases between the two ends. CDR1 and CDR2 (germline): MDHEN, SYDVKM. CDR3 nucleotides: TGTGCCAGCAGCCTAGGAGGTATTATCTATAATTCACCCCTCCACTTT. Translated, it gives CASSLGGIIYNSPLHF.

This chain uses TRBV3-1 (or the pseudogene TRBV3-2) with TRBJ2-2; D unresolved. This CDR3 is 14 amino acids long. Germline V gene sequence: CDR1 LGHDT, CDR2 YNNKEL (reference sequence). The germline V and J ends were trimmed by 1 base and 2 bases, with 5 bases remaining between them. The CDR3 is CASSQVINTGELFF. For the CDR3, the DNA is TGTGCCAGCAGCCAAGTTATAAACACCGGGGAGCTGTTTTTT.

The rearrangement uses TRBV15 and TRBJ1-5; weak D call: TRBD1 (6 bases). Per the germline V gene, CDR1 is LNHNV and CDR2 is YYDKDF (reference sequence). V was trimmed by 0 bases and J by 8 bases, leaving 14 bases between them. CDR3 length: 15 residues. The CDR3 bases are TGTGCCACCAGCAGAGATAGGGGGGGCCCGGAGCCCCAGCATTTT. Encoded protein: CATSRDRGGPEPQHF.

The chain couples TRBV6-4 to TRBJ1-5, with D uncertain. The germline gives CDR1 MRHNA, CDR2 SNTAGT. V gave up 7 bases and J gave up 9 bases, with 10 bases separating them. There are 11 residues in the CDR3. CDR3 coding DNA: TGTGCCAGCACCCACGGGAGGCCCCAGCATTTT. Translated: CASTHGRPQHF.

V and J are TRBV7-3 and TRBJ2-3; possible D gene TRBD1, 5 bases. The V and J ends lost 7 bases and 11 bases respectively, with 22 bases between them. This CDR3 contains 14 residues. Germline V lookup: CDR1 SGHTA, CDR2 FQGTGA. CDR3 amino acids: CASTLNSGQGVQYF. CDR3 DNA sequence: TGTGCCAGCACCCTTAATAGTGGGCAGGGCGTGCAGTATTTT.

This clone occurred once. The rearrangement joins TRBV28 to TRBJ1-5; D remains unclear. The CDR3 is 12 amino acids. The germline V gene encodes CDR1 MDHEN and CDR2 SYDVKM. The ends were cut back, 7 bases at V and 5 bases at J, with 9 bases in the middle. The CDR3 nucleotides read TGTGCCAGCATGAAGGAGGATCAGCCCCAGCATTTT. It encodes CASMKEDQPQHF.